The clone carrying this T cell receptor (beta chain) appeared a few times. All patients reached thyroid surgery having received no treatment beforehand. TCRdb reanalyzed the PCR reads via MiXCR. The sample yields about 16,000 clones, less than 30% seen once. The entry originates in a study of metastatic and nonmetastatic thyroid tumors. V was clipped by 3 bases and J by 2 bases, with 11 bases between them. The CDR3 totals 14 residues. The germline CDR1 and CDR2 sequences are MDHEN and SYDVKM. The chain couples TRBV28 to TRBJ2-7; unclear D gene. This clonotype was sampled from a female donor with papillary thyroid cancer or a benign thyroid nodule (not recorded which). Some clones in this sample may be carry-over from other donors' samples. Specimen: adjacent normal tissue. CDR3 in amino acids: CASSFRVDAYEQYF. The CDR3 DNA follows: TGTGCCAGCAGTTTTCGCGTGGATGCCTACGAGCAGTACTTC. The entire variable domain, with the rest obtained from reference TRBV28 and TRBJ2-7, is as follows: DVKVTQSSRYLVKRTGEKVFLECVQDMDHENMFWYRQDPGLGLRLIYFSYDVKMKEKGDIPEGYSVSREKKERFSLILESASTNQTSMYLCASSFRVDAYEQYFGPGTRLTVT.